This TCR beta chain was sequenced in a study of shared clonotypes between healthy human individuals. Broader study findings: Rarefaction analysis demonstrated incomplete sorted-subset sequencing notwithstanding large depth.

Authors' analysis steps: Junction-only sequences produced by ImmunoSEQ had no quality scores, so filtering differed. Using immunoSEQ multiplex PCR, the repertoire was profiled, and TCRdb retains in-frame clones only, with some absent. V and J calls and clone size come straight from that table; D and trimming were deduced from the DNA. Among around 1.9 million clones listed, 85% to 95% were seen once. A remark on this clone: Its antigen is still unknown. Other DNA sequences of this sample code for an identical CDR3.

V dropped 1 base and J dropped 3 bases, with 10 bases sitting between them. The V gene's germline CDR1 is SEHNR and CDR2 FQNEAQ (reference sequence). The CDR3 length is 14 residues. Only CD45RO-negative cells positively selected for CCR7 counted as naive CD8 cells, so terminally differentiated effector memory CD45RA+ cells were excluded. Sequencing input: naive CD8+ T cells from PBMCs. The V call is TRBV7-9, the J call TRBJ2-7; unclear D gene. This TCR came from a young man in good health. Some clones in this sample may be carry-over from other donors' samples. In nucleotides, the CDR3 is TGTGCCAGCAGCTTAGGCGGAAGGAGCTACGAGCAGTACTTC. Encoded protein: CASSLGGRSYEQYF.